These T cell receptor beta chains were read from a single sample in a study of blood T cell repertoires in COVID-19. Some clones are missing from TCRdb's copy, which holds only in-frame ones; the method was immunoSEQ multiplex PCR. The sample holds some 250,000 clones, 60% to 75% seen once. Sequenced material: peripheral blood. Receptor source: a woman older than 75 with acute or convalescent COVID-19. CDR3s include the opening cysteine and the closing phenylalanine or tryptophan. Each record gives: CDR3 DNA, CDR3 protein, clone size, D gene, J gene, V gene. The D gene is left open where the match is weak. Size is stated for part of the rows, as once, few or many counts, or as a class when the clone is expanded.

TGCGCCAGCAGCTTGGTTGGGGCCGGCACTGAAGCTTTCTTT CASSLVGAGTEAFF NA NA TRBJ1-1 TRBV5-1
TGTGCCAGCAGTTACCCCCAGGGCCAGGACACCATATATTTT CASSYPQGQDTIYF once NA TRBJ1-3 TRBV6-5
TGTGCCAGCACGGGACACTGGAACACTGAAGCTTTCTTT CASTGHWNTEAFF NA NA TRBJ1-1 TRBV2
TGCAGTGCTAGTAGTAGAGCGGGAGCTGCAGATACGCAGTATTTT CSASSRAGAADTQYF few TRBD2 TRBJ2-3 TRBV20-1
TGTGCCAGCAGCTTATTCCCCCGGGGAAGACAGAACACTGAAGCTTTCTTT CASSLFPRGRQNTEAFF NA NA TRBJ1-1 TRBV7-9
TGTGCCAGCAGCGTAGCCCCTAGCGGATCCTACGAGCAGTACTTC CASSVAPSGSYEQYF NA TRBD2 TRBJ2-7 TRBV9
TGTGCCATCAGTGAGTCAACAGGGAGCAATCAGCCCCAGCATTTT CAISESTGSNQPQHF NA NA TRBJ1-5 TRBV10-3
TGTGCCAGCTCACACCTAATAACAGGCTACGAGCAGTACTTC CASSHLITGYEQYF NA NA TRBJ2-7 TRBV18
TGTGCCAGCAGCTTAGAACCGGGACAGGGTGAAGCTTTCTTT CASSLEPGQGEAFF NA TRBD1 TRBJ1-1 TRBV11-2
TGTGCCAGCAGAAGGGGAGGTACGGAGACCCAGTACTTC CASRRGGTETQYF NA NA TRBJ2-5 TRBV28
TGTGCCAGCAGCGCCCGACAGGGGAGAAGGTCCTACAATGAGCAGTTCTTC CASSARQGRRSYNEQFF NA TRBD1 TRBJ2-1 TRBV7-2
TGTGCCAGCAGCAAAGCACAGGGAGTAGGTCAGCCCCAGCATTTT CASSKAQGVGQPQHF few NA TRBJ1-5 TRBV21-1
TGTGCCAGCAGCAAACAGGGTGGCGGAAACACCATATATTTT CASSKQGGGNTIYF few NA TRBJ1-3 TRBV25-1
TGTGCCAGTAGTATAGATTCCGGGTCCTCTGGAAACACCATATATTTT CASSIDSGSSGNTIYF once NA TRBJ1-3 TRBV19
TGTGCCAGCAGCAAGGACAGGGGAACTAACTATGGCTACACCTTC CASSKDRGTNYGYTF NA TRBD1 TRBJ1-2 TRBV2
TGTGCCAGCAGTCCCCGGGGGGGGGCGGGAAACACCATATATTTT CASSPRGGAGNTIYF NA NA TRBJ1-3 TRBV27
TGTGCCAGCAGCCAGGATGGCCGGGACAATTCCTACAATGAGCAGTTCTTC CASSQDGRDNSYNEQFF NA NA TRBJ2-1 TRBV3-1/TRBV3-2
TGTGCCAGCAGTCAGGACCGGGGAGACTATGGCTACACCTTC CASSQDRGDYGYTF NA NA TRBJ1-2 TRBV2